What follows are 2 T cell receptor beta chains derived from one specimen sequenced in a study of CXCR3-negative and CXCR3-positive naive CD8 T cells. Findings of the study overall: CXCR3-positive naive cells carried more hydrophobic TRB CDR3s than CXCR3-negative ones.

Which antigens these TCRs recognize remains unknown. Libraries of TRB cDNA were made by 5' RACE and carried UMIs. TCRdb processed the 5' RACE reads again and assigns one entry to each CDR3 protein, with no DNA. This listing includes some 120,000 distinct CDR3 sequences. The sample was naive CXCR3+ CD8+ T cells from blood. Subset in this sample: CD45RO-CCR7+CD27+CD95- naive CD8+ T cells expressing CXCR3 (TNR3+). Receptor source: a human donor in good health. Some clones in this sample may be carry-over from other donors' samples.

The gene calls are TRBV14 and TRBJ2-1; with no DNA, the TCRdb D assignment of TRBD1 cannot be verified. CDR3 length: 18 residues. From germline, CDR1 is SGHDN and CDR2 FVKESK. This chain's CDR3 is CASSQGPGVGLYYNEQFF.

V is TRBV7-9 and J is TRBJ1-1. Germline V gene data show CDR1 as SEHNR and CDR2 as FQNEAQ (reference sequence). This CDR3 is built from 11 residues. The CDR3 loop is CASHGAPEAFF.